This record concerns one TCR beta chain sequence. Its target is unknown. These data originate in a study of CD8 T cells in Susac syndrome. Random hexamers were used to reverse transcribe 0.5 to 1 ug of RNA. immunoSEQ multiplex PCR amplified TCR beta CDR3 across 54 Vbeta, 13 Jbeta. MiXCR was run by TCRdb on the immunoSEQ multiplex PCR reads, yielding one entry per CDR3 protein. The sample gives 210,000 or so distinct CDR3 sequences, 94% of which show up once; 0.15% to 0.2% is in the top ten. Study-wide results and limits: The CD4+ T cell repertoires that were profiled in Susac syndrome showed no clonal expansion. It was acknowledged by the study that relatively few individuals were included in its TCR sequencing and HLA analysis.

TEMRA cells underwent FACS enrichment and CD8+ and CD4+ T cells underwent negative isolation. The CDR3 consists of 14 residues. The germline V gene encodes CDR1 LGHDT and CDR2 YNNKEL (reference sequence). The V gene end was trimmed by 11 bases and the J gene end by 7 bases; junction bases not matched to a gene: 9. The chain employs TRBV3-1 and TRBJ1-5, with 12 bases aligning to TRBD1. This clonotype originated in a human donor with Susac syndrome. The material sequenced was CD4+ T cells from PBMCs. DNA for the CDR3: TGTGCCGGCAACCGGGACAGGGGGCTGCAGCCCCAGCATTTT. The encoded protein is CAGNRDRGLQPQHF. Full variable domain (rest looked up from reference TRBV3-1 and TRBJ1-5): DTAVSQTPKYLVTQMGNDKSIKCEQNLGHDTMYWYKQDSKKFLKIMFSYNNKELIINETVPNRFSPKSPDKAHLNLHINSLELGDSAVYFCAGNRDRGLQPQHFGDGTRLSIL.